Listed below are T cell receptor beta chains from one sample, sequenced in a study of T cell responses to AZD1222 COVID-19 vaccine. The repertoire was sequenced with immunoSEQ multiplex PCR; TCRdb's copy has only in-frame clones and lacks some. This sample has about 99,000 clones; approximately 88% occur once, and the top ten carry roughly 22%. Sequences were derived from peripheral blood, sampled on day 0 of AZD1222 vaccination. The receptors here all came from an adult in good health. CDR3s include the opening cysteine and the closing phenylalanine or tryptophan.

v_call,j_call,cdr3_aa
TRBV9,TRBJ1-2,CASSPSGQGAGYYGYTF
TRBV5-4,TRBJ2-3,CASSLSGTSLRDTQYF
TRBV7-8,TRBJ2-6,CASSLGTGGSGANVLTF
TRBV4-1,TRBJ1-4,CASSQVQGLGEKLFF
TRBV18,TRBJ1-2,CASSPSILRGHYGYTF
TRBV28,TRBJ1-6,CASSELGGGSGNSPLHF
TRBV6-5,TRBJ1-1,CASGETGAMNTEAFF
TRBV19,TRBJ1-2,CASLSDLPNYGYTF
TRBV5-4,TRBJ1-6,CASSFDRVNSPLHF
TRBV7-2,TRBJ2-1,CASSRAAGTDNEQFF
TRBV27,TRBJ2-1,CASSFELAGGSNEQFF
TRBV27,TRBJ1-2,CASSPLGTGSVTGYTF
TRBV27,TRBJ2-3,CASSSGRARDTQYF
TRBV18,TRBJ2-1,CASSPRVGLAELWGDNEQFF
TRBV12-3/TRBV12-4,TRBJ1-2,CASSFGFGYTF
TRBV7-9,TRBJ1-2,CASSSGTENYGYTF
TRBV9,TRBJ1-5,CASSPGIGGNQPQHF
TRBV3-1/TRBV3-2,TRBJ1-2,CASSQVTGGNYYGYTF
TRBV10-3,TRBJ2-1,CAISPSTSGRGAEQFF
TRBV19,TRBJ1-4,CASSNTGNNEKLFF
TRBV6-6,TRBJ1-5,CASSEGGINQPQHF
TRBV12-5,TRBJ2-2,CASGLGPGTEPPGELFF
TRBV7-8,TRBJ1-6,CASSLYSLGNNSPLHF
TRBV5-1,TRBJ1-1,CASSLAPPGQGFTEAFF
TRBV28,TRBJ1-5,CASSIVSQPQHF
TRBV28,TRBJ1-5,CASSFGSEPQHF